This T cell receptor beta chain was sequenced in a study of CD8 T cells in Susac syndrome. Reverse transcription used roughly 0.5 to 1 ug RNA and random hexamers. TCRdb reprocessed the immunoSEQ multiplex PCR reads with MiXCR, giving one entry per CDR3 protein. The data contain a few hundred thousand distinct CDR3 sequences, 89% of them seen just once; the ten biggest clones take up approximately 0.2%. This CDR3 region has 16 residues. CDR1 is MNHEY and CDR2 is SMNVEV in the germline V gene (reference sequence). The J segment lost 6 bases and the V segment lost 5 bases, leaving 11 bases of the junction unmatched.

Sample: CD8+ T cells from PBMCs. This chain joins TRBV27 and TRBJ1-4; 8 positions match TRBD1. This clonotype originated in a human donor with multiple sclerosis. In DNA, the CDR3 is TGTGCCAGCAGTGGGCGGCCGGGACAGGTCGATGAAAAACTGTTTTTT. Protein product: CASSGRPGQVDEKLFF.